Listed below are T cell receptor beta chains from one sample, sequenced in a study of blood T cell repertoires in COVID-19. TCRdb's copy holds only in-frame clones and misses some; the assay was immunoSEQ multiplex PCR. This sample has 370,000 or so clones; approximately 89% occur once, and the top ten carry around 1.3%. The sequenced sample consisted of PBMCs or T cells enriched from blood (not recorded which). These receptors originate from a man aged 25-45 years who had recovered from COVID-19. CDR3s include the opening cysteine and the closing phenylalanine or tryptophan. Fields, in order: V gene, J gene, clone size, D gene, CDR3 protein, CDR3 DNA. The D gene is left open where the match is weak. Only part of the rows carry a size: once, few, many, or a class if the clone is expanded.

TRBV7-2,TRBJ2-5,once,NA,CASSPLMETQYF,TGTGCCAGCAGCCCACTAATGGAGACCCAGTACTTC
TRBV6-5,TRBJ2-3,NA,NA,CASSLDRNLQYF,TGTGCCAGCAGTTTGGACAGAAACCTGCAGTATTTT
TRBV18,TRBJ2-1,few,TRBD1,CASSPRRQGDNEQFF,TGTGCCAGCTCACCCAGGAGACAGGGTGACAATGAGCAGTTCTTC
TRBV6-4,TRBJ2-1,once,TRBD1,CASSADRGPYNEQFF,TGTGCCAGCAGCGCCGACAGGGGACCCTACAATGAGCAGTTCTTC
TRBV7-9,TRBJ1-5,once,TRBD1,CASSSRGTGSNQPQHF,TGTGCCAGCAGCTCACGGGGGACAGGGAGCAATCAGCCCCAGCATTTT
TRBV9,TRBJ1-1,NA,NA,CASSSHLNTEAFF,TGTGCCAGCAGCTCTCACTTGAACACTGAAGCTTTCTTT
TRBV18,TRBJ1-1,NA,TRBD1,CASSLNQGQAATEAFF,TGTGCCAGCTCACTCAACCAGGGACAGGCCGCCACTGAAGCTTTCTTT
TRBV7-3,TRBJ2-2,NA,NA,CASSLQGSHTGELFF,TGTGCCAGCAGCTTACAGGGCTCCCACACCGGGGAGCTGTTTTTT
TRBV5-6,TRBJ2-5,NA,TRBD2,CASSLARRGETQYF,TGTGCCAGCAGCTTGGCCAGGCGGGGGGAGACCCAGTACTTC
TRBV6-5,TRBJ2-7,NA,NA,CASGNRDYEQYF,TGTGCCAGCGGGAACAGGGACTACGAGCAGTACTTC
TRBV5-1,TRBJ1-1,NA,NA,CASSLWGPNTEAFF,TGCGCCAGCAGCTTGTGGGGCCCTAACACTGAAGCTTTCTTT
TRBV4-1,TRBJ2-7,NA,TRBD1,CASSLGQGSYEQYF,TGCGCCAGCAGCCTGGGACAGGGATCCTACGAGCAGTACTTC
TRBV19,TRBJ1-5,once,TRBD1,CASRRGQGEQPQHF,TGTGCCAGTAGAAGGGGACAGGGCGAACAGCCCCAGCATTTT
TRBV10-3,TRBJ1-3,once,NA,CAISRTENSGNTIYF,TGTGCCATCTCCCGGACAGAAAACTCTGGAAACACCATATATTTT
TRBV29-1,TRBJ1-2,NA,TRBD1,CSYRQGSNYGYTF,TGCAGCTATAGACAGGGTTCTAACTATGGCTACACCTTC
TRBV27,TRBJ1-1,NA,NA,CASSGQLLNTEAFF,TGTGCCAGCAGCGGACAGCTCCTAAACACTGAAGCTTTCTTT
TRBV5-1,TRBJ1-4,NA,NA,CASSPATNEKLFF,TGCGCCAGCAGCCCAGCAACTAATGAAAAACTGTTTTTT
TRBV4-1,TRBJ2-1,once,TRBD2,CASRGDGNEQFF,TGCGCCAGCCGGGGGGACGGAAATGAGCAGTTCTTC
TRBV6-6,TRBJ2-7,NA,NA,CASSYGRGVYEQYF,TGTGCCAGCAGTTACGGAAGGGGTGTCTACGAGCAGTACTTC
TRBV20-1,TRBJ2-1,NA,TRBD2,CSASWGGAYNEQFF,TGCAGTGCTAGTTGGGGGGGGGCCTACAATGAGCAGTTCTTC
TRBV29-1,TRBJ2-4,NA,NA,CSVEESLVKNIQYF,TGCAGCGTTGAGGAGAGTTTAGTCAAGAACATTCAGTACTTC
TRBV5-6,TRBJ2-2,NA,TRBD1,CASSLTGEPGELFF,TGTGCCAGCAGCTTAACAGGGGAACCCGGGGAGCTGTTTTTT
TRBV3-1/TRBV3-2,TRBJ1-6,NA,TRBD1,CASSPGQGESPLHF,TGTGCCAGCAGCCCCGGACAGGGGGAGTCACCCCTCCACTTT
TRBV10-2,TRBJ1-6,NA,NA,CASMGGVHSPLHF,TGCGCCAGCATGGGGGGGGTGCATTCACCCCTCCACTTT
TRBV4-2,TRBJ2-7,NA,NA,CASSQPPVVSYEQYF,TGTGCCAGCAGCCAGCCCCCGGTCGTTAGCTACGAGCAGTACTTC
TRBV5-1,TRBJ1-1,once,TRBD1,CASSDTGGAGEAFF,TGCGCCAGCAGCGATACAGGGGGCGCGGGTGAAGCTTTCTTT
TRBV18,TRBJ1-1,NA,NA,CASSPPGNTEAFF,TGTGCCAGCTCACCCCCGGGGAACACTGAAGCTTTCTTT
TRBV2,TRBJ2-5,NA,TRBD1,CASNRGQETQYF,TGTGCCAGCAACAGGGGCCAAGAGACCCAGTACTTC
TRBV30,TRBJ1-2,NA,NA,CAWRLGGAGGYTF,TGTGCCTGGAGGCTTGGGGGGGCGGGTGGCTACACCTTC
TRBV11-1,TRBJ1-2,NA,TRBD1,CASSPDRGRGYGYTF,TGTGCCAGCAGCCCAGACAGGGGAAGAGGGTATGGCTACACCTTC
TRBV30,TRBJ1-6,NA,TRBD1,CAWSGTGRESPLHF,TGTGCCTGGAGTGGGACAGGGAGGGAGTCACCCCTCCACTTT
TRBV10-2,TRBJ1-5,NA,TRBD1,CASRELQGSGQPQHF,TGCGCCAGCAGGGAATTACAGGGGTCGGGGCAGCCCCAGCATTTT
TRBV6-5,TRBJ1-5,NA,NA,CASTAGLRQPQHF,TGTGCCAGCACTGCAGGGCTCCGCCAGCCCCAGCATTTT
TRBV4-2,TRBJ2-7,few,TRBD1,CASSQDPGTGGNEQYF,TGTGCCAGCAGCCAAGATCCCGGGACAGGGGGTAACGAGCAGTACTTC
TRBV29-1,TRBJ2-3,NA,TRBD1,CSAGQAIADTQYF,TGCAGCGCAGGACAGGCCATTGCAGATACGCAGTATTTT
TRBV5-1,TRBJ2-1,NA,TRBD2,CASSSLTTSGSYNEQFF,TGCGCCAGCAGCTCGCTCACGACTAGCGGTTCCTACAATGAGCAGTTCTTC
TRBV2,TRBJ1-6,few,TRBD1,CASRNIGQGNSPLHF,TGTGCCAGCCGAAATATAGGACAGGGCAATTCACCCCTCCACTTT
TRBV12-5,TRBJ2-2,NA,NA,CASGPNQGLGELFF,TGTGCTAGTGGCCCAAACCAGGGTCTCGGGGAGCTGTTTTTT
TRBV5-1,TRBJ1-2,NA,NA,CASSPDRSESMGYNYGYTF,TGCGCCAGCAGCCCCGACAGGTCAGAGTCCATGGGGTATAACTATGGCTACACCTTC
TRBV5-1,TRBJ2-7,NA,TRBD1,CASSPTGGIYEQYF,TGCGCCAGCAGTCCAACAGGGGGAATTTACGAGCAGTACTTC
TRBV10-3,TRBJ1-5,NA,TRBD1,CAIRGTGDQPQHF,TGTGCCATCAGAGGGACAGGGGATCAGCCCCAGCATTTT